Below are 20 T cell receptor beta chains sequenced from a single sample in a study of OX40 agonist ivuxolimab in advanced cancers. The table came from immunoSEQ multiplex PCR; TCRdb's copy has only in-frame clones and leaves some out. The repertoire holds about 40,000 clones, with 80% to 90% as singletons. The sequencing here drew on CD4+ or CD8+ T cells sorted from blood, taken in a trial of the OX40 agonist ivuxolimab. All receptors derive from an adult with an advanced solid tumor such as melanoma, head and neck, liver or kidney cancer.

The chain combines TRBV7-2 with TRBJ2-1, with unresolved D. Germline CDR1 SGHTA, CDR2 FQGNSA. The V gene lost 0 bases and the J gene lost 6 bases, with 6 bases spanning the gap. The CDR3 extends over 13 amino acids. The CDR3 loop reads CASSLAGINEQFF. The CDR3 DNA reads as TGTGCCAGCAGCTTAGCGGGTATCAATGAGCAGTTCTTC. The full variable domain, in which reference TRBV7-2 and TRBJ2-1 provide the parts outside the CDR3, is GAGVSQSPSNKVTEKGKDVELRCDPISGHTALYWYRQSLGQGLEFLIYFQGNSAPDKSGLPSDRFSAERTGGSVSTLTIQRTQQEDSAVYLCASSLAGINEQFFGPGTRLTVL.

This chain uses TRBV5-1 with TRBJ1-1, with D uncertain. Germline CDR1 is SGHRS and CDR2 is YFSETQ. V shed 1 base and J shed 7 bases, with 11 bases lying between them. The CDR3 runs to 13 residues. The CDR3, as DNA: TGCGCCAGCAGCTTGACAAGGACCGTTGAAGCTTTCTTT. As protein: CASSLTRTVEAFF.

The chain joins TRBV11-1 to TRBJ1-1; D gene uncertain. This CDR3 is 14 amino acids long. Per germline, CDR1 SGHAT and CDR2 FQDESV (reference sequence). V lost 3 bases to trimming and J lost 4 bases, with 12 bases between them. The CDR3 coding sequence is TGTGCCAGCAGCTTGCCGGGGTTTGCCACTGAAGCTTTCTTT. Encoded protein: CASSLPGFATEAFF.

V and J are TRBV5-1 and TRBJ1-1; the D is unclear. The germline V gene has CDR1 SGHRS and CDR2 YFSETQ. Trimming stripped 2 bases from V and 1 base from J, with 6 bases between. The CDR3 contains 13 residues. CDR3 loop: CASSFDKNTEAFF. CDR3 nucleotide sequence: TGCGCCAGCAGCTTTGACAAGAACACTGAAGCTTTCTTT.

The gene calls are TRBV14 and TRBJ2-1; D call uncertain. The germline CDR1 and CDR2 sequences are SGHDN and FVKESK. The CDR3 runs to 11 residues. Trimming removed 3 bases from V and 5 bases from J, with 2 bases in between. The CDR3 region has the DNA TGTGCCAGCAGCCAGAACAATGAGCAGTTCTTC. It encodes CASSQNNEQFF.

The V and J genes are TRBV5-4 and TRBJ2-2; 9 bases agree with TRBD2. Germline V lookup: CDR1 SGHNT, CDR2 YYREEE (reference sequence). The CDR3 has 18 amino acids. V lost 2 bases and J lost 0; bases outside the gene matches: 8. The CDR3 spells CASSLTGGGVANTGELFF. For the CDR3, the DNA is TGTGCCAGCAGCTTAACAGGCGGGGGGGTGGCGAACACCGGGGAGCTGTTTTTT.

The genes are TRBV2 and TRBJ2-7, with D possibly matching TRBD2 (6 bases). CDR1 is SNHLY and CDR2 is FYNNEI in the germline V gene. This CDR3 region has 13 residues. V lost 8 bases and J 5 bases, leaving 16 bases between the germline ends. CDR3 residues: CASGAGTSNEQYF. Written as DNA, the CDR3 is TGTGCCAGCGGGGCGGGGACCTCTAACGAGCAGTACTTC.

The chain couples TRBV9 to TRBJ2-1; unclear D gene. CDR1 is SGDLS and CDR2 is YYNGEE in the germline V gene. There are 17 residues in the CDR3. The ends were cut back, 0 bases at V and 3 bases at J, with 16 bases in the middle. The CDR3 here is CASSVAPPGLGYNEQFF. CDR3 nucleotide sequence: TGTGCCAGCAGCGTAGCTCCCCCCGGGCTTGGCTACAATGAGCAGTTCTTC.

This clone has a single count. The CDR3 nucleotides read TGTGCCAGTCGGACAGGGGGGAGCAATCAGCCCCAGCATTTT. Translated: CASRTGGSNQPQHF. The genes are TRBV2 and TRBJ1-5; 10 bases align to TRBD1. CDR1 and CDR2 from the germline V gene are SNHLY and FYNNEI. V shed 9 bases, J shed 1 base, and the junction held 3 bases outside the gene matches. This CDR3 spans 14 amino acids.

A few counts support this clone. The V and J genes are TRBV4-3 and TRBJ2-5; 7 bases fit TRBD1. This CDR3 spans 15 amino acids. Trimming cost V 0 bases and J 7 bases; bases outside gene matches: 8. CDR1 LGHNA and CDR2 YSLEER come from the germline V gene. This CDR3 is CASSQDQGVSRTQYF. The CDR3 DNA follows: TGCGCCAGCAGCCAAGATCAGGGGGTCTCGAGGACCCAGTACTTC.

V is TRBV15 and J is TRBJ1-2; 9 positions agree with TRBD1. V was clipped by 5 bases and J by 7 bases; unmatched bases: 11. Germline V gives CDR1 LNHNV, CDR2 YYDKDF (reference sequence). This CDR3 has 15 amino acids. CDR3: CATSFRTGAAGGYTF. The CDR3 DNA is TGTGCCACCAGCTTTCGGACAGGGGCCGCGGGTGGCTACACCTTC.

The V call is TRBV6-1, the J call TRBJ1-1, with D unresolved. Between the trimmed V and J ends, which lost 7 bases and 0 bases, there was a span of 9 bases. Germline CDR1 is MNHNS and CDR2 is SASEGT. This CDR3 has 13 residues. CDR3 sequence reads: CASTVQMNTEAFF. Here the CDR3 DNA reads TGTGCCAGCACTGTCCAAATGAACACTGAAGCTTTCTTT.

The genes are TRBV18 and TRBJ2-7; TRBD1 or TRBD2 may be the D gene (6 bases each). The germline V and J ends were trimmed by 6 bases and 2 bases, with 23 bases remaining between them. Per germline, CDR1 KGHSH and CDR2 LQKENI. The CDR3 length is 17 residues. The CDR3 DNA is TGTGCCAGCTCGGAGGAGGGGGTTCCTTCGCCCACCTACGAGCAGTACTTC. Protein: CASSEEGVPSPTYEQYF.

This clone was observed once. V gene TRBV5-1 combines with J gene TRBJ1-2; D is uncertain. V was cut by 5 bases and J by 4 bases, with 15 bases left in between. The V gene's germline CDR1 is SGHRS and CDR2 YFSETQ. The CDR3 extends over 14 amino acids. The CDR3 protein is CASSERDSAYGYTF. The CDR3, as DNA: TGCGCCAGCAGTGAGAGGGATTCTGCCTATGGCTACACCTTC.

V is TRBV12-5 and J is TRBJ2-2; D perhaps matches TRBD1 (6 bases). Germline CDR1 is LGHNT and CDR2 is FRNRAP. V gave up 2 bases and J gave up 6 bases, with 19 bases separating them. This CDR3 region has 17 residues. CDR3 protein: CASGLLVGAPNAGELFF. The CDR3, as DNA: TGTGCTAGTGGTTTGTTAGTGGGGGCCCCGAATGCCGGGGAGCTGTTTTTT. Complete variable domain (other parts from reference TRBV12-5 and TRBJ2-2): DARVTQTPRHKVTEMGQEVTMRCQPILGHNTVFWYRQTMMQGLELLAYFRNRAPLDDSGMPKDRFSAEMPDATLATLKIQPSEPRDSAVYFCASGLLVGAPNAGELFFGEGSRLTVL.

The chain's CDR3 is CASSLGGGTLSGANVLTF. For the CDR3, the DNA is TGTGCCAGCAGCTTAGGGGGGGGTACCCTCTCTGGGGCCAACGTCCTGACTTTC. The V gene is TRBV7-2, the J gene TRBJ2-6, with 7 bases matching TRBD2. V lost 1 base, J lost 0 bases, and 6 bases stayed unmatched. Germline lookup yields CDR1 SGHTA and CDR2 FQGNSA. This CDR3 is 18 amino acids long.

V and J are TRBV27 and TRBJ2-1, with 7 bases matching TRBD1. The CDR3 has 15 residues. Germline CDR1 MNHEY, CDR2 SMNVEV (reference sequence). The J segment lost 4 bases and the V segment lost 1 base, leaving 4 bases of the junction unmatched. The DNA of the CDR3 is TGTGCCAGCAGTTTATGGGACAGTCATTACAATGAGCAGTTCTTC. It yields the protein CASSLWDSHYNEQFF.

This CDR3 is CASRDPPGMNTEAFF. The CDR3 DNA is TGTGCCAGCCGGGACCCCCCTGGGATGAACACTGAAGCTTTCTTT. The chain is built from TRBV27 and TRBJ1-1; D is perhaps TRBD1 (5 bases). The length of the CDR3 is 15 residues. V lost 8 bases and J lost 0, with 16 bases in between. Germline V gene sequence: CDR1 MNHEY, CDR2 SMNVEV (reference sequence).

V and J are TRBV5-1 and TRBJ1-2; D may be TRBD1 (5 bases). Germline V CDR1 and CDR2: SGHRS, YFSETQ. CDR3 length: 14 residues. Deletions cut 0 bases from V and 4 bases from J, with 10 bases between. The CDR3: CASSLDTTAYGYTF. Here the CDR3 DNA reads TGCGCCAGCAGCTTGGACACGACAGCCTATGGCTACACCTTC.

The V and J genes are TRBV5-5 and TRBJ2-7, with 10 bases that match TRBD1. V lost 4 bases and J lost 3; bases outside the gene matches: 13. Germline V lookup: CDR1 SGHKS, CDR2 YYEKEE (reference sequence). The CDR3 extends over 17 amino acids. The DNA of the CDR3 is TGTGCCAGCAGCCAAACCTTGACAGGGGGCCCCTTCTACGAGCAGTACTTC. Its protein is CASSQTLTGGPFYEQYF. Complete variable domain (other parts from reference TRBV5-5 and TRBJ2-7): DAGVTQSPTHLIKTRGQQVTLRCSPISGHKSVSWYQQVLGQGPQFIFQYYEKEERGRGNFPDRFSARQFPNYSSELNVNALLLGDSALYLCASSQTLTGGPFYEQYFGPGTRLTVT.